The clone carrying this TCR beta chain occurred many times. Its cognate antigen is unknown. Amplified TCR beta CDR3 regions derived from RNA transcripts. With the HTBI primer set, the TCR CDR3 went through a first round of RT-PCR. TCRdb passed the multiplex PCR reads through MiXCR, listing each CDR3 protein once. The sample has roughly 700,000 distinct CDR3 sequences; 11% to 15% are singletons. These data are taken from a study of T cells in Graves' hyperthyroidism and ophthalmopathy. CDR3 length: 13 amino acids. V lost 6 bases, J lost 4 bases, and 9 bases lay in between. CDR1 and CDR2 from the germline V gene are SEHNR and FQNEAQ (reference sequence). The authors deemed Graves' hyperthyroidism stable absent ophthalmopathy progression within 18 months. Each diagnosis drew on symptoms, thyroxine, TRAb, thyroid ultrasound and orbital computed tomography findings. Points from the study as a whole: It was a median around seven months before onset that the model predicted ophthalmopathy.

The clonotype was recovered from a woman aged 18-29 years with Graves' hyperthyroidism. Sample: blood. V gene TRBV7-9 combines with J gene TRBJ2-2; weak D call: TRBD2 (5 bases). The CDR3 DNA reads as TGTGCCAGCAGAGGAGAGGGCACCGGGGAGCTGTTTTTT. Protein product: CASRGEGTGELFF.